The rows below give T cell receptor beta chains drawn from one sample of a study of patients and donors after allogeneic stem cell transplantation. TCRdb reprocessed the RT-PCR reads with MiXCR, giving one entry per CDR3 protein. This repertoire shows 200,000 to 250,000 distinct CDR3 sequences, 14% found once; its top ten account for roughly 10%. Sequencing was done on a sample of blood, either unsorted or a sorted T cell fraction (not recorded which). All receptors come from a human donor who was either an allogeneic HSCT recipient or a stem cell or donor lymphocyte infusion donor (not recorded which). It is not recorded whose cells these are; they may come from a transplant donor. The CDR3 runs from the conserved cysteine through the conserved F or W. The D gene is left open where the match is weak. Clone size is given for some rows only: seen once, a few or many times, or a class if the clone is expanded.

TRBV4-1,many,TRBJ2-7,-,CASSQGGASSYEQYF,TGCGCCAGCAGCCAAGGCGGGGCGAGCTCCTACGAGCAGTACTTC
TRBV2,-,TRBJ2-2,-,CASSIEKRWTRNTGELFF,TGTGCCAGCAGTATCGAGAAGCGGTGGACAAGGAACACCGGGGAGCTGTTTTTT
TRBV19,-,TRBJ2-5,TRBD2,CASSRSTTSLQETQYF,TGTGCCAGTAGTCGCTCAACGACTAGCCTCCAAGAGACCCAGTACTTC
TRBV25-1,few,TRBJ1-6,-,CASSEGHGTRISPLHF,TGTGCCAGCAGTGAAGGACACGGGACACGCATTTCACCCCTCCACTTT
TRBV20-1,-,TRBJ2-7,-,CSAREMGGPYEQYF,TGCAGTGCTAGAGAGATGGGTGGGCCCTACGAGCAGTACTTC
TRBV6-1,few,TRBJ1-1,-,CASRSRVGKNTEAFF,TGTGCCAGCAGAAGCAGGGTGGGGAAGAACACTGAAGCTTTCTTT
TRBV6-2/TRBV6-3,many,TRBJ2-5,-,CASSYSGDLGASQYF,TGTGCCAGCAGTTACTCCGGGGACCTCGGGGCGTCCCAGTACTTC
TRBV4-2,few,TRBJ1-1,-,CASSQGRGGTEAFF,TGTGCCAGCAGCCAAGGGCGGGGGGGCACTGAAGCTTTCTTT
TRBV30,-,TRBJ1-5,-,CAWGGGGNQPQHF,TGTGCCTGGGGGGGTGGGGGCAATCAGCCCCAGCATTTT
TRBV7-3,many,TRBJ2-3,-,CASSPLTSTDTQYF,TGTGCCAGCAGCCCTCTCACTAGCACAGATACGCAGTATTTT
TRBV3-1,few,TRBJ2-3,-,CASSQVTGNTQYF,TGTGCCAGCAGCCAAGTGACGGGGAATACGCAGTATTTT
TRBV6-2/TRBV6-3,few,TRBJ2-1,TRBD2,CASSSSSGGMNEQFF,TGTGCCAGCAGTTCTTCTAGCGGGGGTATGAATGAGCAGTTCTTC
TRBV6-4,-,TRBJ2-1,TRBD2,CASSVGLAYNEQFF,TGTGCCAGCAGTGTGGGACTAGCCTACAATGAGCAGTTCTTC
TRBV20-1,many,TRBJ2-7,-,CSARRPKNAYEQYF,TGCAGTGCTAGACGGCCGAAAAATGCCTACGAGCAGTACTTC
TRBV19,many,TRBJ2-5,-,CASSANREQETQYF,TGTGCCAGTAGTGCAAACCGGGAGCAAGAGACCCAGTACTTC
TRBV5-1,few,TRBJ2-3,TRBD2,CASSQRTSPPDTQYF,TGCGCCAGCAGCCAAAGGACTAGCCCCCCAGATACGCAGTATTTT
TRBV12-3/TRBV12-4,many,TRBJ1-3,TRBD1,CASRVQGASGNTIYF,TGTGCCAGCAGGGTACAGGGGGCAAGTGGAAACACCATATATTTT
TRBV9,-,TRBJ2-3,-,CASSVVLADTQYF,TGTGCCAGCAGCGTAGTGTTAGCGGATACGCAGTATTTT
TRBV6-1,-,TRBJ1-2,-,CASRRSSLLNYGYTF,TGTGCCAGCAGGAGAAGCTCTCTTTTGAATTATGGCTACACCTTC
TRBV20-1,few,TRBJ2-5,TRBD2,CSASKGLAGTETQYF,TGCAGTGCTAGTAAGGGACTAGCGGGGACAGAGACCCAGTACTTC
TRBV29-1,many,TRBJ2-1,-,CSVRGSSYNEQFF,TGCAGCGTTCGGGGGAGCTCCTACAATGAGCAGTTCTTC
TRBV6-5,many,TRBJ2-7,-,CASSKGYEQYF,TGTGCCAGCAGTAAGGGTTACGAGCAGTACTTC
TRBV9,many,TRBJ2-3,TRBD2,CASEGRGGLESTDTQYF,TGTGCCAGCGAGGGGAGGGGTGGACTCGAGAGCACAGATACGCAGTATTTT
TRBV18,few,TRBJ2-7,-,CASSPRQGNVWEQYF,TGTGCCAGCTCACCGAGGCAGGGGAACGTATGGGAGCAGTACTTC
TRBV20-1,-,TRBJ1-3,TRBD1,CSAMTGEGHTIYF,TGCAGTGCTATGACAGGGGAAGGGCACACCATATATTTT
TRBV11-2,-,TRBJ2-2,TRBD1,CASSLRALGQGNTGELFF,TGTGCCAGCAGCCTGAGAGCCCTGGGACAGGGGAACACCGGGGAGCTGTTTTTT
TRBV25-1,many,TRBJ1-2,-,CASSDAGRGVGYTF,TGTGCCAGCAGTGATGCCGGGCGTGGGGTTGGCTACACCTTC
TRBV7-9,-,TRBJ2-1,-,CASGWEASSYNEQFF,TGTGCCAGCGGTTGGGAGGCGAGCTCCTACAATGAGCAGTTCTTC
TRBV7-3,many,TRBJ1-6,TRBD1,CASSLRARGQNSPLHF,TGTGCCAGCAGCTTAAGAGCCAGGGGGCAGAACTCACCCCTCCACTTT
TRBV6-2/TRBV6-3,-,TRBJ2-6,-,CASRSSGSGANVLTF,TGTGCCAGTAGGAGTTCGGGTTCTGGGGCCAACGTCCTGACTTTC
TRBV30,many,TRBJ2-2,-,CAWSKGIGELFF,TGTGCCTGGAGTAAGGGCATCGGGGAGCTGTTTTTT
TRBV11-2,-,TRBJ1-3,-,CASSLTYSGNTIYF,TGTGCCAGCAGCCTGACATACTCTGGAAACACCATATATTTT
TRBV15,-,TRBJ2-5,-,CAAAGQPEFPETQYF,TGTGCCGCTGCTGGACAGCCCGAGTTTCCGGAGACCCAGTACTTC
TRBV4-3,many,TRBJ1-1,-,CASSQGQNTEAFF,TGCGCCAGCAGCCAAGGACAGAACACTGAAGCTTTCTTT
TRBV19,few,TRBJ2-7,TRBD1,CASSITGDPSYEQYF,TGTGCCAGTAGTATCACAGGGGACCCCTCCTACGAGCAGTACTTC
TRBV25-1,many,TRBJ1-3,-,CASGGIRSGNTIYF,TGTGCCAGCGGGGGGATCCGCTCTGGAAACACCATATATTTT
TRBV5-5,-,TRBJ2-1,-,CASSAEVGEQFF,TGTGCCAGCAGCGCGGAGGTGGGTGAGCAGTTCTTC
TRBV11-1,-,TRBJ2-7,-,CASSLSHRSYEQYF,TGTGCCAGCAGCTTATCTCACCGATCCTACGAGCAGTACTTC
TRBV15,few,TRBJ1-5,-,CATSRDFTGRSSNQPQHF,TGTGCCACCAGCAGAGATTTTACCGGGAGGTCGAGCAATCAGCCCCAGCATTTT
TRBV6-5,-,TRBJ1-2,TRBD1,CASSSAGTVDGYTF,TGTGCCAGCAGTTCCGCCGGGACAGTCGATGGCTACACCTTC
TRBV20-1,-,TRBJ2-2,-,CSARVVGIGELFF,TGCAGTGCTAGGGTCGTGGGTATCGGGGAGCTGTTTTTT
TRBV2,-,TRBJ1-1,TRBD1,CASRVDRGSEAFF,TGTGCCAGCAGGGTTGACAGGGGATCTGAAGCTTTCTTT
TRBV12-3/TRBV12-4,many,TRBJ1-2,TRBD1,CASSGTGTVDYGYTF,TGTGCCAGCAGTGGCACCGGGACAGTTGACTATGGCTACACCTTC
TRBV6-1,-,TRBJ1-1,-,CASSALRDTEAFF,TGTGCCAGCTCGGCCCTCCGGGACACTGAAGCTTTCTTT
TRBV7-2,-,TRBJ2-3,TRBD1,CASSSSPGGWGTDTQYF,TGTGCCAGCAGCTCCTCCCCAGGGGGCTGGGGCACAGATACGCAGTATTTT
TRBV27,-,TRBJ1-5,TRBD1,CTSSLGEGQSNQPQHF,TGCACCAGCAGTTTAGGAGAGGGACAGTCTAATCAGCCCCAGCATTTT
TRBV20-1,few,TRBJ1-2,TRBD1,CSARRGTAYGYTF,TGCAGTGCTAGGAGGGGGACAGCCTATGGCTACACCTTC
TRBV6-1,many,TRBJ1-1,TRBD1,CASSRRTGETNTEAFF,TGTGCCAGCAGTCGCCGGACAGGGGAGACTAACACTGAAGCTTTCTTT
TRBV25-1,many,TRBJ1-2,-,CASSEYYSYGYTF,TGTGCCAGCAGTGAATATTACAGTTATGGCTACACCTTC
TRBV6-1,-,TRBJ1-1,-,CASSHLGDTEAFF,TGTGCCAGCAGCCACCTTGGGGACACTGAAGCTTTCTTT
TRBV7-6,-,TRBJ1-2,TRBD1,CASSLASRTGGDGYTF,TGTGCCAGCAGCTTAGCGTCAAGGACAGGGGGCGATGGCTACACCTTC
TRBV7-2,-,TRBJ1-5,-,CASSLASGINQPQHF,TGTGCCAGCAGCTTAGCCTCAGGCATAAATCAGCCCCAGCATTTT